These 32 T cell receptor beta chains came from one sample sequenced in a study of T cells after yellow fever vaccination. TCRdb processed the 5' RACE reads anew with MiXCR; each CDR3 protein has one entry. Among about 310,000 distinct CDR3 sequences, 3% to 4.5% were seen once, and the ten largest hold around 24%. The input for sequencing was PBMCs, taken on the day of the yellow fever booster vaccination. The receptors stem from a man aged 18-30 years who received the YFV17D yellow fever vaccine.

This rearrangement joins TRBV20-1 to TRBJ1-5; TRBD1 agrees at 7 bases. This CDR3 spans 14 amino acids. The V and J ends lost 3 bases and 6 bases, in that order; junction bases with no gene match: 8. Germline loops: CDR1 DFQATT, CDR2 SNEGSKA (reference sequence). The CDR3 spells CSASIGGAGQPQHF. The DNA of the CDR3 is TGCAGTGCTAGCATAGGGGGCGCGGGTCAGCCCCAGCATTTT.

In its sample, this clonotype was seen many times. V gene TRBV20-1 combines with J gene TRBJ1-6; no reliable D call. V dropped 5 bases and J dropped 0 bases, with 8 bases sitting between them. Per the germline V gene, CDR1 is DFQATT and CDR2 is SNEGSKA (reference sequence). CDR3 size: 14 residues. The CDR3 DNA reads TGCAGTGCTGCCCGGTACTCCTATAATTCACCCCTCCACTTT. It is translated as CSAARYSYNSPLHF.

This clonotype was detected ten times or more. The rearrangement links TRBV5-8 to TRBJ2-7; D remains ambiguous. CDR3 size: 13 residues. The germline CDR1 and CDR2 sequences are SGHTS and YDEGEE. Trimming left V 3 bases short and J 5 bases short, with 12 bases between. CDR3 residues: CASSSSGPHEQYV. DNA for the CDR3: TGTGCCAGCAGCTCCTCCGGGCCGCACGAGCAGTACGTC.

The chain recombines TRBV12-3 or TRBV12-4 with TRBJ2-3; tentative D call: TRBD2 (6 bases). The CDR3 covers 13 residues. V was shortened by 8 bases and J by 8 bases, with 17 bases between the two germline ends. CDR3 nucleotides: TGTGCCAGCTGCTGGGCCGGGCGGGGTACGCAGTATTTT. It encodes CASCWAGRGTQYF.

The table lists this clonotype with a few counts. The CDR3 protein is CASSAWGPTISYEQYF. For the CDR3, the DNA is TGTGCCAGCAGTGCCTGGGGGCCCACCATCTCCTACGAGCAGTACTTC. This sequence joins TRBV6-2 or TRBV6-3 and TRBJ2-7; tentative D call: TRBD1 (6 bases). V was cut by 5 bases and J by 0 bases, with 17 bases left in between. This CDR3 contains 16 residues. CDR1 is MNHEY, CDR2 SVGEGT, per germline.

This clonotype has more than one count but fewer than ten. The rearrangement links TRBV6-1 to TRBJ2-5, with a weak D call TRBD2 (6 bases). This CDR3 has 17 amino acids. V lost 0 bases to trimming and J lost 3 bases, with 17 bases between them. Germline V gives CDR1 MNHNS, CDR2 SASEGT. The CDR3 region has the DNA TGTGCCAGCAGTGAAGCGCTTAGGCGGGGACTTAAAGAGACCCAGTACTTC. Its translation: CASSEALRRGLKETQYF.

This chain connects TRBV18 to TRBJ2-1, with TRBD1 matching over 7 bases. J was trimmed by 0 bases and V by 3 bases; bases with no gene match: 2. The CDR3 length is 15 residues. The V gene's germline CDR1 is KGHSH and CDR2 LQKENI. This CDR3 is CASSPGQISYNEQFF. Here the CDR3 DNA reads TGTGCCAGCTCACCGGGACAGATCTCCTACAATGAGCAGTTCTTC.

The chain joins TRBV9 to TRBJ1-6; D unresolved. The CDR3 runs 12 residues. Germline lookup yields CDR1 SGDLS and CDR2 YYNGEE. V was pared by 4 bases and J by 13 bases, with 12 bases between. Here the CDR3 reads CASSSPRNPLHF. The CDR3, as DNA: TGTGCCAGCAGCTCCCCCCGAAATCCCCTCCACTTT.

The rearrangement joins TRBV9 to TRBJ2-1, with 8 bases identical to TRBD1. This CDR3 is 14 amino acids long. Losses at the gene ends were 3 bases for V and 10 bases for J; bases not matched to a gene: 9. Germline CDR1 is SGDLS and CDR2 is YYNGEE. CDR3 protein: CASSGGQASMEQFF. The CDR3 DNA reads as TGTGCCAGCAGCGGGGGACAGGCATCGATGGAGCAGTTCTTC.

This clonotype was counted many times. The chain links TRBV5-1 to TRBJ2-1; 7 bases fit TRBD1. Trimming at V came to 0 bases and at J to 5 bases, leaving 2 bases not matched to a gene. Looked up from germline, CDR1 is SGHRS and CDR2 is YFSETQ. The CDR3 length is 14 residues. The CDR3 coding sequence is TGCGCCAGCAGCTTGGGACAGGGAAACAATGAGCAGTTCTTC. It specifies CASSLGQGNNEQFF.

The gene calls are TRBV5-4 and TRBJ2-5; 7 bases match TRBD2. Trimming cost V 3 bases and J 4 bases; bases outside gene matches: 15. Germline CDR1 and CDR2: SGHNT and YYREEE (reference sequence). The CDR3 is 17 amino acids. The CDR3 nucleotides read TGTGCCAGCAGCTCGCCGGTGGAGCGGGGAATGGGAGAGACCCAGTACTTC. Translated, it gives CASSSPVERGMGETQYF.

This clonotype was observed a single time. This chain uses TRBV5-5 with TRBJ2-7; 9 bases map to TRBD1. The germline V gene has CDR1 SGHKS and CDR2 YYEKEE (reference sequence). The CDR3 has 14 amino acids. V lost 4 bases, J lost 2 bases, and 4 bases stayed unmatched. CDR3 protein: CASSPWTGAYEQYF. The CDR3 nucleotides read TGTGCCAGCAGCCCTTGGACAGGGGCCTACGAGCAGTACTTC.

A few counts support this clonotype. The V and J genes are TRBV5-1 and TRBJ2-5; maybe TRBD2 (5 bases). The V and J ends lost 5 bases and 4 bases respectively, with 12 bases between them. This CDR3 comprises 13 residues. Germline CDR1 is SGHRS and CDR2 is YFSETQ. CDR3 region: CASRQTGVETQYF. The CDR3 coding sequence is TGCGCCAGCAGACAAACCGGGGTAGAGACCCAGTACTTC.

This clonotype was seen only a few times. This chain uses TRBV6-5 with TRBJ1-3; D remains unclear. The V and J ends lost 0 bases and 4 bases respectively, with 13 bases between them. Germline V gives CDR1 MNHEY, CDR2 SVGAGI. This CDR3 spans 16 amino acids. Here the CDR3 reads CASSYSRPIGGNTIYF. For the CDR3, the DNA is TGTGCCAGCAGTTACTCGAGACCAATCGGGGGAAACACCATATATTTT.

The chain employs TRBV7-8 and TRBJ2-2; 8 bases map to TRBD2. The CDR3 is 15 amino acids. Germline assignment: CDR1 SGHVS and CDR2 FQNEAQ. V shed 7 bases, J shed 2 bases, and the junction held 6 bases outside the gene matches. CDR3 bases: TGTGCCAGCATCATGCGGGGGGCCAACACCGGGGAGCTGTTTTTT. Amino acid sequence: CASIMRGANTGELFF.

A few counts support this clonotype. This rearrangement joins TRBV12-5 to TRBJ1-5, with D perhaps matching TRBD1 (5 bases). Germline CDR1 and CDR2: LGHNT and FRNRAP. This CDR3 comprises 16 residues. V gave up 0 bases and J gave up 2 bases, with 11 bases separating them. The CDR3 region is CASGLVLGRGNQPQHF. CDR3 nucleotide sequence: TGTGCTAGTGGTTTGGTATTGGGCAGGGGCAATCAGCCCCAGCATTTT.

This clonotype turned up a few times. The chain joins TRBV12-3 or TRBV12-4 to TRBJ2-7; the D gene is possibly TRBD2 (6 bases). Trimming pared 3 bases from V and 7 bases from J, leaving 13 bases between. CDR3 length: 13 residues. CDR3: CASSFSRGEEQYV. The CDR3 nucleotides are TGTGCCAGCAGTTTTTCGCGGGGTGAGGAGCAGTACGTC.

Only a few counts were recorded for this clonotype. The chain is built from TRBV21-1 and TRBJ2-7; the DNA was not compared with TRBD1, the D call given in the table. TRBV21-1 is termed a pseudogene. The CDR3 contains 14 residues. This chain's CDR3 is CASSSTGGEDEQYF. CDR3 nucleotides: TGTGCCAGCAGCAGCACAGGGGGCGAAGACGAGCAGTACTTC.

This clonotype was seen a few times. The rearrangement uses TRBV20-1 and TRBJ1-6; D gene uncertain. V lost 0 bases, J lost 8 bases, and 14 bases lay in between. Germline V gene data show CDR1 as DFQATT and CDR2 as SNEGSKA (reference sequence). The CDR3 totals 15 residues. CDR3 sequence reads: CSARDERVGDSPLHF. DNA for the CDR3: TGCAGTGCTAGAGATGAGCGGGTCGGGGATTCACCCCTCCACTTT.

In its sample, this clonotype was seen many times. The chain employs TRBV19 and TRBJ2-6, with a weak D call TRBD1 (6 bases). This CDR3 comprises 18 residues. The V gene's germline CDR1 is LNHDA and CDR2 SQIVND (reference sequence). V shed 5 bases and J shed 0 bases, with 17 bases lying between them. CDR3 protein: CASSYLGAGDSGANVLTF. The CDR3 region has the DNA TGTGCCAGTAGTTACCTCGGGGCAGGGGACTCTGGGGCCAACGTCCTGACTTTC.

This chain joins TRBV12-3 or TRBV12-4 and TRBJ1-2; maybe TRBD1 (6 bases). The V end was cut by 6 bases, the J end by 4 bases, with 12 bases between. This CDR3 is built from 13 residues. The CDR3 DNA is TGTGCCAGCAGACCCGGGACAACCTATGGCTACACCTTC. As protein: CASRPGTTYGYTF.

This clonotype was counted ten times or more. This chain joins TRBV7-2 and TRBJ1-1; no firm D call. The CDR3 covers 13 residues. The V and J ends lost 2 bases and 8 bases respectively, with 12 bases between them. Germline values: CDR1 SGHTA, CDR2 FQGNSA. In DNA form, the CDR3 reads TGTGCCAGCAGCTTAAGGACGGGAAGAGAAGCTTTCTTT. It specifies CASSLRTGREAFF.

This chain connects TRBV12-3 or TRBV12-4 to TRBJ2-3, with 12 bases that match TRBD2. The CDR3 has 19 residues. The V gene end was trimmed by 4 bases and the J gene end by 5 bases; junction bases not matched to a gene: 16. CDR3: CASSSEPKLTSGGGDTQYF. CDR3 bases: TGTGCCAGCAGTTCGGAACCTAAGCTGACTAGCGGGGGTGGAGATACGCAGTATTTT.

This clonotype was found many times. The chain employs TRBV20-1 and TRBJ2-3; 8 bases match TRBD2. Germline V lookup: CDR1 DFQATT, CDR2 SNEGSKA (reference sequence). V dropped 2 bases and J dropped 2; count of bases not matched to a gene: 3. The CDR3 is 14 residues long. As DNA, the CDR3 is TGCAGTGCTAGAAAGCGGGGGAACACAGATACGCAGTATTTT. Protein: CSARKRGNTDTQYF.

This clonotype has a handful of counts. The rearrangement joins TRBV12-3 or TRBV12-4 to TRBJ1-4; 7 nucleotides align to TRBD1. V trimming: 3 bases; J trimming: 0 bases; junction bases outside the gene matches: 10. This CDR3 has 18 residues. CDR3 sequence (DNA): TGTGCCAGCAGTTTTACAGGGGACAATACCGCAACTAATGAAAAACTGTTTTTT. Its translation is CASSFTGDNTATNEKLFF.

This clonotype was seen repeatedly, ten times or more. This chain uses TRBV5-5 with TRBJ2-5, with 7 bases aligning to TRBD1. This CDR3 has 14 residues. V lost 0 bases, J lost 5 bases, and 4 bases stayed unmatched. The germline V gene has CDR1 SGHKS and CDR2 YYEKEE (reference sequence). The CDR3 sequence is CASSLDRGGETQYF. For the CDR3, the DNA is TGTGCCAGCAGCTTGGACAGGGGCGGCGAGACCCAGTACTTC.

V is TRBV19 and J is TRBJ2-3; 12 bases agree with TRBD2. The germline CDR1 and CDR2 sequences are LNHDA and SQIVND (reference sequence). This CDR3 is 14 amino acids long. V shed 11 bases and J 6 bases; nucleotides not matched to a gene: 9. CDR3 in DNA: TGTGCCTCCCGGACTAGCGGGGCTGGGGATACGCAGTATTTT. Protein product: CASRTSGAGDTQYF.

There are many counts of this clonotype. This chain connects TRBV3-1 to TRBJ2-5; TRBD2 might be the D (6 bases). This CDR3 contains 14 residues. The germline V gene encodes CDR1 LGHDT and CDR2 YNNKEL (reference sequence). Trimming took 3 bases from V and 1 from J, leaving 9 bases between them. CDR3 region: CASSHGGAQETQYF. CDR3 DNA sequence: TGTGCCAGCAGCCACGGCGGGGCCCAAGAGACCCAGTACTTC.

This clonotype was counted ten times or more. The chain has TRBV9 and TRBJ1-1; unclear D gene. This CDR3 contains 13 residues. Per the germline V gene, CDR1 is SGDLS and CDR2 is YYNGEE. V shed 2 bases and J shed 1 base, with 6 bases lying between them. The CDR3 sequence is CASSVDGNTEAFF. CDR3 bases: TGTGCCAGCAGCGTCGACGGGAACACTGAAGCTTTCTTT.

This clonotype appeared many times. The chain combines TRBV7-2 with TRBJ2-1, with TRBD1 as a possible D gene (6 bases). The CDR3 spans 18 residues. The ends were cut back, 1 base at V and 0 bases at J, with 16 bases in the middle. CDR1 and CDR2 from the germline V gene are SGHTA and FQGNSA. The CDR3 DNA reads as TGTGCCAGCAGCTTAGTGGGGACACCGATGAGCTCCTACAATGAGCAGTTCTTC. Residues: CASSLVGTPMSSYNEQFF.

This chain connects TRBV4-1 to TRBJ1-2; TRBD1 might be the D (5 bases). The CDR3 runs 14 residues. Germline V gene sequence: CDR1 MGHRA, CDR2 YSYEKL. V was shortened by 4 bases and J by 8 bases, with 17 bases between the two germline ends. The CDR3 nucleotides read TGCGCCAGCAGCCCCGACCCGGGACTGTGGGGCTACACCTTC. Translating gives CASSPDPGLWGYTF.

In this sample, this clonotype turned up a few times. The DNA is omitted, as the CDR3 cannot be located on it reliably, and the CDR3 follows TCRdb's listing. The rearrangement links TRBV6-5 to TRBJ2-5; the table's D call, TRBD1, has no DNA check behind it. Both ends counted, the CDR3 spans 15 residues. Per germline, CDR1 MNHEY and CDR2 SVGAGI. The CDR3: CASSSSGGAKKTQYF.